Following are 28 T cell receptor beta chains from one sample sequenced in a study of cytomegalovirus exposure and HLA in healthy donors. The PCR contained 60 Vbeta and 13 Jbeta primers. Only in-frame clones appear in the TCRdb table, and some are missing; sequencing was by immunoSEQ multiplex PCR. The sample carries 150,000 to 200,000 clones, 80% recorded once. Source material: PBMCs. All receptors come from a man aged 18 to 29 in good health and CMV-seropositive.

The V call is TRBV28, the J call TRBJ1-5; the match to TRBD1 covers 7 bases. The CDR3 length is 16 residues. CDR1 MDHEN and CDR2 SYDVKM come from the germline V gene. The junction had 10 bases not matched to a gene; V was cut back by 6 bases and J by 2 bases. This CDR3 reads CASSYPRQGGNQPQHF. In nucleotides, the CDR3 is TGTGCCAGCAGCTACCCACGACAGGGTGGCAATCAGCCCCAGCATTTT. Complete variable domain (other parts from reference TRBV28 and TRBJ1-5): DVKVTQSSRYLVKRTGEKVFLECVQDMDHENMFWYRQDPGLGLRLIYFSYDVKMKEKGDIPEGYSVSREKKERFSLILESASTNQTSMYLCASSYPRQGGNQPQHFGDGTRLSIL.

This sequence joins TRBV5-1 and TRBJ2-7, with D unresolved. Per germline, CDR1 SGHRS and CDR2 YFSETQ. Trimming cost V 4 bases and J 5 bases, with 19 bases left between them. This CDR3 contains 15 residues. This CDR3 reads CASSRSTRAVHEQYF. The CDR3 region has the DNA TGCGCCAGCAGCAGATCCACCCGCGCCGTCCACGAGCAGTACTTC. The whole variable domain, filled in from reference TRBV5-1 and TRBJ2-7, reads KAGVTQTPRYLIKTRGQQVTLSCSPISGHRSVSWYQQTPGQGLQFLFEYFSETQRNKGNFPGRFSGRQFSNSRSEMNVSTLELGDSALYLCASSRSTRAVHEQYFGPGTRLTVT.

This rearrangement joins TRBV5-5 to TRBJ1-4; 8 bases fit TRBD1. Germline V gene sequence: CDR1 SGHKS, CDR2 YYEKEE (reference sequence). The V gene end was trimmed by 8 bases and the J gene end by 6 bases; junction bases not matched to a gene: 9. The CDR3 spans 14 residues. CDR3 bases: TGTGCCAGTAATAACAGGGGGTTGGATGAAAAACTGTTTTTT. Translated, it gives CASNNRGLDEKLFF.

V and J are TRBV27 and TRBJ1-1; 7 bases align to TRBD1. CDR1 is MNHEY, CDR2 SMNVEV, per germline (reference sequence). The CDR3 consists of 17 residues. The junction had 15 bases not matched to a gene; V was cut back by 0 bases and J by 8 bases. Here the CDR3 DNA reads TGTGCCAGCAGTTTATCGGGAGGACAGGCGGTTGGTGTGGAAGCTTTCTTT. Translated, it gives CASSLSGGQAVGVEAFF.

This chain connects TRBV6-1 to TRBJ2-7, with D perhaps matching TRBD2 (6 bases). Trimming stripped 6 bases from V and 7 bases from J, with 19 bases between. CDR3 length: 14 amino acids. Germline V gene data show CDR1 as MNHNS and CDR2 as SASEGT. In DNA, the CDR3 is TGTGCCAGCAGCCCGGGACTCCCTTGGTTGGAGCAGTACTTC. Translating gives CASSPGLPWLEQYF.

The CDR3 DNA follows: TGTGCCAGCAGCAAAGGTGGGCGGGAGCCGCGAGGGGAGCTGTTTTTT. This gives the protein CASSKGGREPRGELFF. This chain links TRBV21-1 with TRBJ2-2; TRBD2 is the table's D call, not checked against the DNA. TRBV21-1 is classified as a pseudogene. The CDR3 covers 16 residues.

This clone came up a few times. V is TRBV5-6 and J is TRBJ1-1; a possible D gene is TRBD1 (6 bases). CDR1 SGHDT and CDR2 YYEEEE come from the germline V gene. The ends were cut back, 5 bases at V and 5 bases at J, with 13 bases in the middle. This CDR3 has 13 residues. The CDR3 DNA follows: TGTGCCAGCAGGTCACAGGGTTTAACTGAAGCTTTCTTT. Amino acid sequence: CASRSQGLTEAFF.

In DNA form, the CDR3 reads TGTGCCAGCAGTTCCCTCAGGGGGCTCCAGCCCCAGCATTTT. It is translated as CASSSLRGLQPQHF. The J gene is TRBJ1-5, the V gene TRBV28; the match to TRBD1 covers 8 bases. Germline CDR1 is MDHEN and CDR2 is SYDVKM. The CDR3 runs to 14 residues. Losses at the gene ends were 4 bases for V and 7 bases for J; bases not matched to a gene: 6.

The chain employs TRBV5-1 and TRBJ2-7; the D gene is possibly TRBD2 (6 bases). The germline V gene has CDR1 SGHRS and CDR2 YFSETQ. V lost 4 bases and J 4 bases, leaving 15 bases between the germline ends. This CDR3 region has 14 residues. The CDR3 here is CASSTAPGGYEQYF. The CDR3 DNA sequence: TGCGCCAGCAGCACCGCCCCTGGGGGGTACGAGCAGTACTTC.

The sample holds a few counts of this clone. The J gene is TRBJ2-3, the V gene TRBV9, with D perhaps matching TRBD2 (5 bases). V shed 0 bases and J shed 0 bases, with 5 bases lying between them. The CDR3 loop spans 14 amino acids. The germline V gene encodes CDR1 SGDLS and CDR2 YYNGEE. The CDR3 sequence: CASSVAGSTDTQYF. CDR3 nucleotides: TGTGCCAGCAGCGTAGCGGGAAGCACAGATACGCAGTATTTT.

This clone was picked up one time. The J gene is TRBJ2-2, the V gene TRBV7-9, with TRBD2 identical over 7 bases. Trimming at V came to 4 bases and at J to 6 bases, leaving 8 bases not matched to a gene. Germline V gene lookup returns CDR1 SEHNR and CDR2 FQNEAQ (reference sequence). The length of the CDR3 is 15 residues. This CDR3 reads CASSSRTSSAGELFF. The CDR3 nucleotides read TGTGCCAGCAGCTCCCGGACTAGTAGCGCCGGGGAGCTGTTTTTT.

V and J are TRBV14 and TRBJ2-4, with 7 nucleotides matching TRBD2. CDR1 is SGHDN, CDR2 FVKESK, per germline. The CDR3 spans 14 residues. V dropped 1 base and J dropped 7; count of bases not matched to a gene: 4. The CDR3 nucleotides read TGTGCCAGCAGCCAAGTCGGGAGGATGAACATTCAGTACTTC. Amino acids: CASSQVGRMNIQYF.

This chain joins TRBV6-5 and TRBJ2-1; 7 bases are shared with TRBD2. Germline values: CDR1 MNHEY, CDR2 SVGAGI. V shed 8 bases, J shed 0 bases, and the junction held 7 bases outside the gene matches. The CDR3 has 15 residues. DNA of the CDR3: TGTGCCAGCCGTGGGGGAGGGAGCTCCTACAATGAGCAGTTCTTC. This encodes CASRGGGSSYNEQFF.

The chain has TRBV7-9 and TRBJ1-2, with D unclear. CDR3 length equals 12 residues. Germline CDR1 and CDR2: SEHNR and FQNEAQ (reference sequence). Trimming left V 1 base short and J 10 bases short, with 10 bases between. This CDR3 is CASSLGPGDYTF. The CDR3 nucleotides are TGTGCCAGCAGCTTAGGTCCGGGAGACTACACCTTC. Variable domain in full (rest from reference TRBV7-9 and TRBJ1-2): DTGVSQNPRHKITKRGQNVTFRCDPISEHNRLYWYRQTLGQGPEFLTYFQNEAQLEKSRLLSDRFSAERPKGSFSTLEIQRTEQGDSAMYLCASSLGPGDYTFGSGTRLTVV.

The chain has TRBV29-1 and TRBJ1-1, with a tentative D call TRBD1 (5 bases). Trimming removed 4 bases at V and 1 base at J, with 10 bases between. Germline values: CDR1 SQVTM, CDR2 ANQGSEA. The CDR3 extends over 13 amino acids. The CDR3 DNA follows: TGCAGCGTTGGGGGAGGGGAGAACACTGAAGCTTTCTTT. This gives the protein CSVGGGENTEAFF.

This clone was found a few times. V gene TRBV11-1 combines with J gene TRBJ2-2, with 7 bases fitting TRBD1. CDR3 size: 16 residues. V was pared by 2 bases and J by 0 bases, with 3 bases of the junction left unmatched. Per germline, CDR1 SGHAT and CDR2 FQDESV (reference sequence). The CDR3 nucleotides read TGTGCCAGCAGCTTAACCGGGACAGCGAACACCGGGGAGCTGTTTTTT. Its translation is CASSLTGTANTGELFF.

Here the CDR3 reads CASRSRGTNYGYTF. CDR3 nucleotide sequence: TGTGCCAGCAGGTCCAGGGGGACTAACTATGGCTACACCTTC. The V and J genes are TRBV6-5 and TRBJ1-2; 7 bases are a match to TRBD1. CDR3 length: 14 amino acids. Losses at the gene ends were 6 bases for V and 0 bases for J; bases not matched to a gene: 4. Germline V gene data show CDR1 as MNHEY and CDR2 as SVGAGI.

The chain has TRBV5-5 and TRBJ1-5; 10 nucleotides line up with TRBD1. Germline-derived CDR1 and CDR2 are SGHKS and YYEKEE (reference sequence). The CDR3 covers 14 residues. Trimming cost V 3 bases and J 4 bases; bases outside gene matches: 1. CDR3 DNA: TGTGCCAGCAGCTGGGGACAGGGGAATCAGCCCCAGCATTTT. It yields the protein CASSWGQGNQPQHF.

Points on this clone: Relative to the germline gene, one junction end is altered; a read error may explain this. The J gene is TRBJ1-1, the V gene TRBV7-9, with 7 bases aligning to TRBD1. The CDR3 runs to 13 residues. The V gene's germline CDR1 is SEHNR and CDR2 FQNEAQ (reference sequence). The CDR3 DNA reads as TGTGCCAGCAGCGAGGGGGCATTATTCGGGGTTCCTTTT. Translation gives CASSEGALFGVPF.

V gene TRBV4-3 combines with J gene TRBJ2-7, with 11 nucleotides matching TRBD2. The CDR3 contains 14 residues. Germline-derived CDR1 and CDR2 are LGHNA and YSLEER. Trimming cost V 4 bases and J 5 bases; bases outside gene matches: 4. CDR3 region: CASSPGTSGNEQYF. CDR3 coding DNA: TGCGCCAGCAGCCCAGGGACTAGCGGCAACGAGCAGTACTTC.

This clone occurred once. Without the conserved terminal phenylalanine or tryptophan, this CDR3 likely stems from a read error. The chain recombines TRBV4-1 with TRBJ1-6; 7 nucleotides align to TRBD1. Germline V gene lookup returns CDR1 MGHRA and CDR2 YSYEKL. The V segment lost 3 bases and the J segment 7 bases; nucleotides outside the gene matches: 6. The CDR3 extends over 15 amino acids. CDR3 nucleotides: TGCGCCAGCAGCCAGAGGACAGGAACAAATTCACCCCTCCACCTT. It yields the protein CASSQRTGTNSPLHL.

The chain recombines TRBV25-1 with TRBJ2-3; D gene unclear. This CDR3 is 14 amino acids long. CDR1 is MGHDK and CDR2 is SYGVNS in the germline V gene. Between the trimmed V and J ends, which lost 3 bases and 0 bases, there was a span of 7 bases. In DNA form, the CDR3 reads TGTGCCAGCAGTGAGGGCGCAAGCACAGATACGCAGTATTTT. Protein: CASSEGASTDTQYF.

The chain combines TRBV6-6 with TRBJ2-7; D is ambiguous. CDR1 is MNHNY, CDR2 SVGAGI, per germline (reference sequence). V lost 5 bases and J lost 1, with 3 bases in between. CDR3 size: 11 residues. CDR3 region: CASSRSYEQYF. Here the CDR3 DNA reads TGTGCCAGCAGTCGTTCCTACGAGCAGTACTTC.

V and J are TRBV6-1 and TRBJ1-5; D may be TRBD1 (5 bases). The CDR3 is 14 residues long. V lost 5 bases to trimming and J lost 1 base, with 9 bases between them. The germline gives CDR1 MNHNS, CDR2 SASEGT. The CDR3, as DNA: TGTGCCAGCAGTCCCGACAGCAGCAATCAGCCCCAGCATTTT. Its translation is CASSPDSSNQPQHF.

This chain links TRBV6-6 with TRBJ1-5; D is unresolved. The V end lost 0 bases, the J end lost 11 bases, and 8 bases lay between the germline ends. Germline CDR1 is MNHNY and CDR2 is SVGAGI (reference sequence). The CDR3 is made up of 12 amino acids. CDR3 sequence reads: CASSYSMEAQHF. The CDR3 nucleotides are TGTGCCAGCAGTTACTCGATGGAGGCCCAGCATTTT.

The chain uses TRBV6-1 and TRBJ2-1, with a possible D match to TRBD2 (7 bases). The germline CDR1 and CDR2 sequences are MNHNS and SASEGT. The CDR3 extends over 15 amino acids. Trimming removed 3 bases at V and 8 bases at J, with 17 bases between. CDR3 loop: CASSEVVRGGHEQFF. CDR3 DNA: TGTGCCAGCAGTGAGGTGGTCCGCGGGGGCCATGAGCAGTTCTTC.

The rearrangement links TRBV4-1 to TRBJ2-1; 9 bases fit TRBD1. Germline trimming cut 4 bases from V and 4 bases from J; bases unmatched to any gene: 5. The CDR3 length is 15 residues. CDR1 and CDR2 (germline): MGHRA, YSYEKL. The CDR3 region has the DNA TGCGCCAGCAGCCCCGACAGGGGGGCTTACAATGAGCAGTTCTTC. It encodes CASSPDRGAYNEQFF.

This clone was found once. The gene calls are TRBV5-5 and TRBJ1-2, with D possibly matching TRBD1 (5 bases). CDR1 is SGHKS, CDR2 YYEKEE, per germline (reference sequence). V was trimmed by 2 bases and J by 8 bases, leaving 13 bases between them. The CDR3 is 13 residues long. The DNA of the CDR3 is TGTGCCAGCAGCTTTGAAGGGGTCGAAGGCTACACCTTC. Translating it yields CASSFEGVEGYTF.